This T cell receptor beta chain was documented in a study of cytomegalovirus exposure and HLA in healthy donors. Broader study findings: The study labeled 150 or so TCR beta chains cytomegalovirus-associated. It was only CMV serostatus that was available as immune exposure information.

Primers included in the PCR were 60 Vbeta and 13 Jbeta primers. Here immunoSEQ multiplex PCR was the method, and the copy in TCRdb shows in-frame clones only, minus some. The ten most abundant clones cover less than 4% of a sample with roughly 100,000 clones. About this clone: No antigen is known for it.

With V trimmed by 0 bases and J by 8 bases, 2 bases remained unmatched. The CDR3 totals 14 residues. Germline CDR1 is SGHRS and CDR2 is YFSETQ. The gene calls are TRBV5-1 and TRBJ1-6; 7 bases match TRBD1. What was sequenced was PBMCs. The receptor comes from a man aged 35-49 years in good health and CMV-seronegative. CDR3 nucleotide sequence: TGCGCCAGCAGCTTGGATAGGGGGCATTCACCCCTCCACTTT. Its protein product is CASSLDRGHSPLHF.